The rows below give T cell receptor beta chains drawn from one sample of a study of blood T cell repertoires in COVID-19. Measured with immunoSEQ multiplex PCR; TCRdb has only the in-frame clones, and not every one. The data contain a few hundred thousand clones, about 90% of them singletons. Sequencing used PBMCs or T cells enriched from blood (not recorded which). The receptors come from a young man who had recovered from COVID-19. Both conserved end residues are part of each CDR3. The D gene is left open where the match is weak. Only part of the rows carry a size: once, few, many, or a class if the clone is expanded.

len	d_gene	v_gene	j_gene	abundance	CDR3nt	CDR3aa
15	TRBD1	TRBV4-1	TRBJ1-2	once	TGCGCCAGCAGCCAAGGGGTCGACAGGGACTATGGCTACACCTTC	CASSQGVDRDYGYTF
17	TRBD2	TRBV11-2	TRBJ2-1	.	TGTGCCAGCAGCTTAGTCTATGCTAGCGGGAGGACAAATGAGCAGTTCTTC	CASSLVYASGRTNEQFF
16	TRBD1	TRBV19	TRBJ1-5	once	TGTGCCAGTAGTATAGCCGCGGACAGGGGCGGTCAGCCCCAGCATTTT	CASSIAADRGGQPQHF
13	.	TRBV30	TRBJ1-1	.	TGTGCCTGGAGGGCCCAGATGGTCACTGAAGCTTTCTTT	CAWRAQMVTEAFF
15	.	TRBV27	TRBJ1-6	.	TGTGCCAGCAGTTTAGGGGGCACAGCTCATTCACCCCTCCACTTT	CASSLGGTAHSPLHF
13	.	TRBV9	TRBJ1-2	.	TGTGCCAGCAGCGTAGGCCAGGACTATGGCTACACCTTC	CASSVGQDYGYTF
11	.	TRBV27	TRBJ2-7	.	TGTGCCAGCAGTTCCGGGTCCGAGCAGTACTTC	CASSSGSEQYF
14	.	TRBV11-2	TRBJ2-1	once	TGTGCCAGCACTCAGGGGGGCTCCTACAATGAGCAGTTCTTC	CASTQGGSYNEQFF
14	TRBD1	TRBV6-2/TRBV6-3	TRBJ2-2	.	TGTGCCAGCAGTACCGGGACAGGGTCCGGGGAGCTGTTTTTT	CASSTGTGSGELFF
16	.	TRBV14	TRBJ2-7	.	TGTGCCAGCAGCCACCTGACAGAGGTTCGCCTCGACAAGCAGTACTTC	CASSHLTEVRLDKQYF
14	.	TRBV5-1	TRBJ2-7	.	TGCGCCAGCAGCTTGACGGGAGTCTCCTACGAGCAGTACTTC	CASSLTGVSYEQYF
12	.	TRBV25-1	TRBJ1-2	.	TGTGCCAGCAGTCCTAGTAACTATGGCTACACCTTC	CASSPSNYGYTF
15	.	TRBV6-6	TRBJ1-2	.	TGTGCCAGCAGTTACCCTGGCGGCACCAAATTAGGCTACACCTTC	CASSYPGGTKLGYTF
17	TRBD1	TRBV2	TRBJ2-7	.	TGTGCCAGCCACAGTGCTAGACAGGGTCGAAATTCCTACGAGCAGTACTTC	CASHSARQGRNSYEQYF
15	.	TRBV5-1	TRBJ1-6	.	TGCGCCAGCAGCAAGTCGGGACAAACCAATTCACCCCTCCACTTT	CASSKSGQTNSPLHF
15	.	TRBV3-1/TRBV3-2	TRBJ2-7	.	TGTGCCAGCAGCCAAATCGGCCAGGGGTTATACGAGCAGTACTTC	CASSQIGQGLYEQYF
8	.	TRBV19	TRBJ1-2	.	TGTGCCACTAATGGCTACACCTTC	CATNGYTF
16	.	TRBV27	TRBJ1-5	.	TGTGCCAGCAGCCCCCACCAGACAAGGAGCAATCAGCCCCAGCATTTT	CASSPHQTRSNQPQHF
15	.	TRBV2	TRBJ2-4	.	TGTGCCAGCAGTTTGAAAAGGACACCGGAAAACATTCAGTACTTC	CASSLKRTPENIQYF